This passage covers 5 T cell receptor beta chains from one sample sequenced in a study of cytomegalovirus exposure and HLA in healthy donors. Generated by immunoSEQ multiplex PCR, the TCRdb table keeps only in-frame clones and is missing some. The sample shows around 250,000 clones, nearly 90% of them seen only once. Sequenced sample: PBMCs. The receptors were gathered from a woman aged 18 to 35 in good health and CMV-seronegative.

The CDR3 nucleotides are TGCGCCAGCAGCCAAGATCGCCGGGTCTCGGACTATAATTCACCCCTCCACTTT. Its translation: CASSQDRRVSDYNSPLHF. The chain joins TRBV4-1 to TRBJ1-6; D not certain. The CDR3 is made up of 18 amino acids. Trimming left V 0 bases short and J 3 bases short, with 15 bases between. The germline V gene encodes CDR1 MGHRA and CDR2 YSYEKL.

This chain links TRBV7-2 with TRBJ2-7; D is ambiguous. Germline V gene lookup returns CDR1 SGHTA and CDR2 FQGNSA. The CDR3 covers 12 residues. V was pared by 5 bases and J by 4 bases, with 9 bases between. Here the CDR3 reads CASSPGIYEQYV. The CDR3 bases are TGTGCCAGCAGCCCAGGCATTTACGAGCAGTACGTC.

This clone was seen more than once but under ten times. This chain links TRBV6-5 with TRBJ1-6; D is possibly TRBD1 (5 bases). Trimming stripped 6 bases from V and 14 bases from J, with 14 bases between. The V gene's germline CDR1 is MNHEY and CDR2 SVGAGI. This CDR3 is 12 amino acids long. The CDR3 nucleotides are TGTGCCAGCAGACAGGCCCTGGCGGCCCTCCACTTT. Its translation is CASRQALAALHF.

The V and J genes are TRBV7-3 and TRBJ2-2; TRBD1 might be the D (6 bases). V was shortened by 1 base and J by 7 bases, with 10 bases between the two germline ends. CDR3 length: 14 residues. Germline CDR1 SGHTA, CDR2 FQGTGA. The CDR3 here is CASSLRVTGGELFF. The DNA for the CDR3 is TGTGCCAGCAGCTTAAGGGTGACAGGCGGGGAGCTGTTTTTT.

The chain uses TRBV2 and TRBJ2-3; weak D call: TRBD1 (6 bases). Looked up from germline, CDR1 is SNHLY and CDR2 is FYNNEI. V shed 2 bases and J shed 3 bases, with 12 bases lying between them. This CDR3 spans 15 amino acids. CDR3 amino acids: CASSESFQGTDTQYF. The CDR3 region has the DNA TGTGCCAGCAGTGAATCTTTCCAGGGGACAGATACGCAGTATTTT.